Given below is one T cell receptor beta chain in context. What it binds is unknown. This entry belongs to a study of T cell responses to AZD1222 COVID-19 vaccine. Study results and limitations: Reportedly, close to half of spike-specific TCRs are directed against unmutated variant regions.

Trimming left V 0 bases short and J 2 bases short, with 12 bases between. Per germline, CDR1 SGHRS and CDR2 YFSETQ. This CDR3 contains 17 residues. Profiled with immunoSEQ multiplex PCR; TCRdb holds only in-frame clones, not every one. In all, the sample yields over 130,000 clones. The sample taken for sequencing was peripheral blood. This receptor was obtained from an adult in good health. The V gene is TRBV5-1, the J gene TRBJ2-6; D not resolved. The CDR3: CASSLGPSAAGANVLTF. CDR3 DNA sequence: TGCGCCAGCAGCTTGGGTCCTAGTGCGGCTGGGGCCAACGTCCTGACTTTC.